This T cell receptor (beta chain) was obtained from a study of T cell repertoires in cytomegalovirus infection (dated by TCRdb to the late 2010s). For context, the study as a whole: Donor HLA type was relevant to the analysis, as public TCR beta signatures indicated carriage of CMV infection together with the matching HLA type. What the research found in general, with its limitations: The ex vivo response was dominated by HLA-C-restricted CMV-specific TCR beta clonotypes, which also provided the single most frequent clonotype in two of eight donors. Carriers of CMV infection plus the relevant HLA type were discriminated by the cumulative frequency of public TCR beta family members in the study cohort and in an independent approximately 360-donor cohort.

This clonotype was observed at least ten times. Its target antigen remains unknown. Base quality data are lacking; no much larger clone is found one base away. CDR1 and CDR2 are read off the germline V gene as SGHTA and FQGTGA. Taken from cysteine to phenylalanine, the CDR3 has 14 residues. Solely the CDR3 DNA is kept, with 42 bases framed from the first base. V and J are truncated by 5 bases and 4 bases respectively, leaving an intervening sequence of 11 bases. Sequencer: Illumina HiSeq 1500. TCRdb took the public reads, trimmed them with fastp at Q25, ran MiXCR for clone calling and kept in-frame beta chains. Under each unique CDR3 protein, matching rows form one entry showing the most common genes and DNA. For this sample the table gives fewer than 250,000 distinct CDR3 sequences, of which roughly an eighth were detected only once. Approximately 1.6% of the sample is in the top ten clones.

The source is a human donor in good health (CMV status not recorded). Some clones in this sample may be carry-over from other donors' samples. The sample was PBMCs. Recombination linked TRBV7-3 to TRBJ2-2, with no confident D gene call. The DNA sequence reads TGTGCCAGCAGCAAAACCCTTAGCACCGGGGAGCTGTTTTTT. This sequence encodes CASSKTLSTGELFF.